This T cell receptor beta chain was found in a study of blood T cell repertoires in COVID-19 (dated by TCRdb to between 2020 and 2021). In the study overall: Samples covering the acute and convalescent phases of COVID-19 were provided by collaborators in the United States, Italy and Spain. The material from the prospective study consisted of cDNA or gDNA derived from T cells, B-cell-depleted T cells, or PBMCs. The dataset comprised deeply sampled blood TCRbeta repertoires from subjects exposed to, actively infected with, or recovered from COVID-19. The repertoires were made available in a free public database intended to serve as a resource for research on the immune response to SARS-CoV-2. The samples were drawn from two sources: the first 160 participants of the ongoing ImmuneRACE study, and 1,200 or so subjects contributed by 6 global collaborators. Nearly every sample came with metadata listing a de-identified subject ID, COVID-19 status, age in years and sex. Where HLA class I and class II types were available, the types were taken from metadata supplied by the sample provider, not from assay-based typing.

The immunoSEQ Assay, a bias-controlled multiplex PCR, was used to amplify TCRbeta CDR3 regions from genomic DNA. Per the source publication's procedure: Within the assay, amplification of reference gene primers was used to estimate how many nucleated cells each sample contained. Sequence reads were collapsed and filtered to measure the absolute abundance of every unique TCRbeta CDR3 rearrangement. Productive Simpson clonality was computed per sample as the square root of Simpson's diversity index over productive rearrangements. Drawn from immuneACCESS, this table holds only the in-frame rearrangements with V and J called that TCRdb kept. Clones are partly lost; checked studies trace under half to an unresolved V gene and leave the rest unexplained. The V and J calls and the clone size are those of that table, but D and trimming were determined from the DNA. The sample has 240,000 or so clones on record, 80% to 85% of them singletons. Of the sample, roughly 12% falls within the top ten clones.

The research as a whole found: Clinical and demographic metadata were provided uncurated, with the amount varying by source and participant.

The collaborating institutions used their own protocols to collect whole blood in K2EDTA tubes. For TCRbeta analysis, collaborator samples were shipped as frozen whole blood, as isolated PBMCs, or as DNA extracted from either sample type. V lost 6 bases and J lost 4 bases, and the count of bases not matched to a germline gene is 8. From cysteine to phenylalanine, the CDR3 is 15 amino acids long. Of all the DNA, just the CDR3 is kept, 45 bases in frame from base 1. CDR1 and CDR2 are drawn from the germline V gene (reference sequence): LNHNV, YYDKDF. As for this clone: Its antigen has not been determined. Qualities for individual bases were not recorded, and no much larger clone is one base off.

The sequence links TRBV15 to TRBJ1-5, with 8 bases aligning to TRBD1. The specimen sequenced was peripheral blood. The TCR was taken from a woman between 55 and 75 years old with active or convalescent COVID-19. The nucleotide sequence reads as follows: TGTGCCACCAGGGCAGGGGGCGCGGGAAATCAGCCCCAGCATTTT. Translation gives CATRAGGAGNQPQHF.